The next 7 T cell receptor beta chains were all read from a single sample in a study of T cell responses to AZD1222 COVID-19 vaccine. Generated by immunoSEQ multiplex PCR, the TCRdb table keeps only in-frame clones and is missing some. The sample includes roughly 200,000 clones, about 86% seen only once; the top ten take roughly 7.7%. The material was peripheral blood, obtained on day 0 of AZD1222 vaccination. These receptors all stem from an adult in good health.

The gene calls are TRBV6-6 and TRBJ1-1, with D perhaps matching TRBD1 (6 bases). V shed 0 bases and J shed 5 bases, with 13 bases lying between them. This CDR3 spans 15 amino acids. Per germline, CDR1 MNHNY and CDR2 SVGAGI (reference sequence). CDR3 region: CASSYSGAGRTEAFF. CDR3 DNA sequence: TGTGCCAGCAGTTACTCGGGGGCAGGGCGGACTGAAGCTTTCTTT.

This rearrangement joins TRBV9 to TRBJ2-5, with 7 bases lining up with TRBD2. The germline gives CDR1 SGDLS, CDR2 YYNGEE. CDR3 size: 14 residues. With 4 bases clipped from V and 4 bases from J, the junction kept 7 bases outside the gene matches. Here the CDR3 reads CASSFQGGGETQYF. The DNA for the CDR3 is TGTGCCAGCAGCTTCCAGGGCGGGGGAGAGACCCAGTACTTC.

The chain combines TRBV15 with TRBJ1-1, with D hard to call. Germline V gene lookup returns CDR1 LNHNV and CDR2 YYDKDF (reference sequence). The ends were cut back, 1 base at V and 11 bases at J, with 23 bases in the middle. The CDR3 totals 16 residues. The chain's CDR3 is CATSRAGSLTFGGAFF. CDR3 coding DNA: TGTGCCACCAGCAGAGCTGGCAGCCTCACCTTTGGCGGGGCTTTCTTT.

In DNA form, the CDR3 reads TGTGCCTGGAGTCGCAACTCCTACGAGCAGTACTTC. Amino acid sequence: CAWSRNSYEQYF. This rearrangement joins TRBV30 to TRBJ2-7; D is unresolved. V was pared by 2 bases and J by 0 bases, with 5 bases between. The CDR3 covers 12 residues. The germline V gene has CDR1 GTSNPN and CDR2 SVGIG (reference sequence).

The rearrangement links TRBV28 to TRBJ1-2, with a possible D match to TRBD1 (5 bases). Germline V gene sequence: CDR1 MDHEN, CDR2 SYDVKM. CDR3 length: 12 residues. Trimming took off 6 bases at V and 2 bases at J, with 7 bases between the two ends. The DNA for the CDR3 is TGTGCCAGCAGCGACAGAAACTATGGCTACACCTTC. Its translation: CASSDRNYGYTF.

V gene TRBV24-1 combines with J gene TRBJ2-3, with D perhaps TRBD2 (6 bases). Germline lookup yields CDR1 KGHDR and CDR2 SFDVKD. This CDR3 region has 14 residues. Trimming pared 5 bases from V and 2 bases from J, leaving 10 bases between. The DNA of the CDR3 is TGTGCCACCAGTGGGGGAGGCCCCACAGATACGCAGTATTTT. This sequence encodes CATSGGGPTDTQYF.

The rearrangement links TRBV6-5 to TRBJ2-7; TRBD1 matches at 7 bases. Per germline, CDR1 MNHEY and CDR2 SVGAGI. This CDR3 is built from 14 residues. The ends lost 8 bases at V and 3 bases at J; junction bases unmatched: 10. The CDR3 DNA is TGTGCCAGCCGCGACCACAGGGGACGCTACGAGCAGTACTTC. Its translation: CASRDHRGRYEQYF.